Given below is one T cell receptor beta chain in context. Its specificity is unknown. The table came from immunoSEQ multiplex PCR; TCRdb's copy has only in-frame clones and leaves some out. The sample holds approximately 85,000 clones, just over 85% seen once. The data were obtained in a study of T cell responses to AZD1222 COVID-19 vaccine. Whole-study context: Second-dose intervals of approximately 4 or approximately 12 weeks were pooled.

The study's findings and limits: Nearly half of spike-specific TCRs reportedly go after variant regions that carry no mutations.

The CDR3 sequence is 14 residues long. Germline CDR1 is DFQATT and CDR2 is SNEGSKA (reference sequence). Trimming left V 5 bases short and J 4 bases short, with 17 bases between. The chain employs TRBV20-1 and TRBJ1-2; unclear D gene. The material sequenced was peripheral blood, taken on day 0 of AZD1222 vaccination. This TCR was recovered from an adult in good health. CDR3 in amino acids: CSARDRRQTYGYTF. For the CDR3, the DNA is TGCAGTGCTCGTGACCGACGCCAGACCTATGGCTACACCTTC.